This entry is about one T cell receptor beta chain. Its cognate antigen has yet to be identified. Base qualities are not recorded, but no much larger clone differs from it by a single base. Ficoll-Paque density gradient centrifugation was used to isolate PBMCs. The sequencer was an Illumina NovaSeq 6000. TCRalpha and TCRbeta cDNA libraries were built by 5'RACE with constant-segment primers, adding sample barcodes and unique molecular identifiers. RNA was extracted from every sample with Trizol reagent. Library amplification was performed in two PCR steps, and a second sample barcode and Illumina TruSeq adapters were introduced in the second step. Libraries were sequenced on an Illumina NovaSeq with 2 x 150 bp paired-end reads. In the original analysis: The reads were demultiplexed and collapsed into UMI-guided consensus sequences using migec v1.2.7. Using mixcr v2.1.11, UMI consensuses were aligned to TRA and TRB V and J templates and then assembled into clonotypes. A clonotype was counted as expanded or contracted only when both edgeR and NoisET called the clonotype significant, with the noise models trained on biological replicates. For edgeR calls, a false discovery rate-adjusted p below 0.01 and a log2 fold-change threshold of 1 were applied. PCA with hierarchical clustering of max-normalized trajectories of the 1000 most abundant clonotypes was used as exploratory dynamics analysis. Separately sequenced CD4+ and CD8+ repertoires were used to assign a CD4 or CD8 phenotype to each responding clone. TCRdb itself trimmed the public reads at Q25 with fastp, ran MiXCR and retained productive beta chains. Identical CDR3 proteins give one entry, which carries the most common genes and DNA. TCRdb assigned the V and J calls; the authors' analysis was not used. The sample table shows more than 450,000 distinct CDR3 sequences, and under 20% are seen once. Of the sample, 9.5% to 15% is held by the ten largest clones.

The entry originates in a study of T-cell memory formation after mild COVID-19 (dated by TCRdb to about 2021). Background on the whole study: TCR sequence clusters from the two donors were largely donor specific. The cohort was made up of two young adult volunteers, one female and one male, who were previously healthy. T-cell clones expanding and contracting after mild COVID-19 in two donors were tracked by longitudinal TCRalpha and TCRbeta repertoire sequencing.

Results and caveats for the whole study, not just this receptor: The detection of some responding clones in pre-infection memory suggests that pre-existing cross-reactive memory T cells joined the SARS-CoV-2 response. SARS-CoV-2 specificity of the second-wave clones peaking on day 37 was not confirmed. Clones that contracted from day 15 to 85 showed balanced CD4/CD8 phenotypes, whereas a second wave of clones that expanded from day 15 to 37 leaned towards CD4+. Contracting CD4+ clones were located mainly in the CM and EM memory subsets, whereas CD8+ clones were found to be enriched in EMRA. The study covered only a couple of mild cases, and larger cohorts including severe cases with pre-infection samples were considered necessary.

The CDR1 and CDR2 encoded by the germline V gene (reference sequence) are MNHEY and SMNVEV. Inclusive of the bounding cysteine and phenylalanine, the CDR3 is 13 residues long. Here the CDR3 DNA is all that survives: 39 bases in frame from base 1. Unmatched junction bases come to 6, with V trimmed by 5 bases and J by 9 bases. The sample taken for sequencing was PBMCs or a T cell subset sorted from them (not recorded which). The rearranged segments are TRBV27 and TRBJ2-1, with 8 bases in between that match TRBD1. This TCR came from an adult woman who had mild COVID-19 (a few samples of this study predate the infection). The sample titles of this study are shuffled in the database, so cell type and time point are left out; the donor was told from shared clones. The CDR3 has the sequence CASSGQGAIEQFF. The bases are TGTGCCAGCAGTGGGCAGGGGGCGATTGAGCAGTTCTTC.